This T cell receptor beta chain stems from a study of blood T cell repertoires in COVID-19. Seattle patients were enrolled during active infection and followed longitudinally. Original methodology: Amplification of reference gene primers was used by the study to estimate nucleated cell counts. Clones were read by immunoSEQ multiplex PCR, and TCRdb kept only the in-frame ones, dropping some. V and J calls and clone size are as listed in that table; D and trimming were resolved from the DNA. The sample records about 12,000 clones, about 70% being singletons. From germline, CDR1 is SGHTA and CDR2 FQGNSA. The CDR3 runs to 16 residues. J gave up 5 bases and V 4 bases, and 10 bases lay outside the gene matches.

This clonotype was sampled from a man aged 55 to 70 with COVID-19, enrolled during active disease. The material sequenced was peripheral blood. This chain connects TRBV7-2 to TRBJ2-5, with 10 bases aligning to TRBD2. In DNA form, the CDR3 reads TGTGCCAGCAGCTCCACCCTAGCGGGAGATGGGGAGACCCAGTACTTC. Translated, it gives CASSSTLAGDGETQYF.